The entry below gives a single TCR beta chain sequence along with its context. The sample is drawn from a study of blood T cell repertoires in COVID-19. About the study: The study drew acute and convalescent COVID-19 samples from the United States, Italy and Spain. Sample material is recorded as cDNA or gDNA derived from T cells, B-cell-depleted T cells, or PBMCs.

The protocol was immunoSEQ multiplex PCR, while the TCRdb copy is restricted to in-frame clones and leaves out a portion. The table includes roughly 250,000 clones, around nine tenths detected once. The CDR3 runs to 16 residues. After removal of 4 bases from V and 3 bases from J, the junction contained 7 bases not matched to a gene. Germline CDR1 reads KGHSH; CDR2 reads LQKENI. The sample was peripheral blood. The chain links TRBV18 to TRBJ2-4, with 9 positions matching TRBD2. The TCR was taken from a woman in her thirties or forties who had recovered from COVID-19. In nucleotides, the CDR3 is TGTGCCAGCTCACAGGCCTTACTAGCGGGCAAAAACATTCAGTACTTC. It is translated as CASSQALLAGKNIQYF.